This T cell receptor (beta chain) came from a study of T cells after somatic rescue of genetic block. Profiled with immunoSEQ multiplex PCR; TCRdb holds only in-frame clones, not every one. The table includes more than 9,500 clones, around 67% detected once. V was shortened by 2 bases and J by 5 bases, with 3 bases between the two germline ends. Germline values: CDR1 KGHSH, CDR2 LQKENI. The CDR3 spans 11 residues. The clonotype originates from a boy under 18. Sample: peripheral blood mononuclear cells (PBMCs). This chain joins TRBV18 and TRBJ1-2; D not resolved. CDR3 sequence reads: CASSPGYGYTF. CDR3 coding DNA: TGTGCCAGCTCACCAGGGTATGGCTACACCTTC.